Listed below are T cell receptor beta chains from one sample, sequenced in a study of long-term antiretroviral therapy in people with HIV. Here immunoSEQ multiplex PCR was the method, and the copy in TCRdb shows in-frame clones only, minus some. The table has about 16,000 clones, 65% to 85% seen once. Specimen: unsorted PBMCs, collected approximately 14 months before starting antiretroviral therapy. The receptor set was obtained from a man aged 25 to 40 with HIV. The conserved cysteine and the conserved F or W are not part of the CDR3 here. Clone size is shown for a subset of rows, as once, few, many or a class of expanded clone.

>-|TRBV7-3
ASTPDRNTGELF
>-|TRBV7-9
ASSTTSGGMETQY
>once|TRBV27
ASKLGGRTDTQY
>-|TRBV5-5
ASSQRLAGGPAYEQY
>-|TRBV10-1
ASSGQVLYCGYT
>-|TRBV28
ASSLPVLGQGGYGYT
>-|TRBV4-1
ASSQLHDPKLTNEKLF
>-|TRBV6-6
ASSLLSSTDTQY
>-|TRBV6-1
ATRIGTQFYNEQF
>-|TRBV14
ASSRQGVIEQY
>-|TRBV7-9
ASSRSEQY
>-|TRBV27
ASSLSISLRGNEQF
>few|TRBV7-9
ASSSTRQPGAPLH
>once|TRBV5-5
ASSLQAFGEQY
>-|TRBV6-5
ASTSGQAYEQY
>-|TRBV10-3
AISETAGPNTDTQY
>-|TRBV29-1
SVVTVYSTDTQY
>-|TRBV7-3
ASQNSGREGNTIY
>once|TRBV11-2
ASSPGSVYGYT
>-|TRBV27
ASSLKPMSYNEQF
>-|TRBV15
ATSSIRGEVKLF
>-|TRBV9
ASSYRLAGAYNEQF
>-|TRBV28
ASRVTGGPSGYT
>once|TRBV6-6
ASSYGVATNEKLF
>few|TRBV10-3
AISERGTGEVEAF
>-|TRBV6-5
ASSLTENTEAF